The T cell receptor beta chain under discussion was sequenced for a study of lymphopenia after photon versus proton radiotherapy. Germline V gene sequence: CDR1 SGDLS, CDR2 YYNGEE. Trimming pared 4 bases from V and 1 base from J, leaving 14 bases between. The CDR3 consists of 15 residues. Concerning this clone itself: Its target is unknown.

Profiling relied on immunoSEQ multiplex PCR, and the TCRdb table lists in-frame clones only, not all of them. The table shows 26,000 or so clones, with approximately 89% occurring only once. Study results and caveats: Under photons, naive T cells and diversity fell while effector/memory populations rose.

The input for sequencing was peripheral blood, taken from a patient treated with photon-based radiotherapy. The chain uses TRBV9 and TRBJ1-1; D unclear. The receptor was derived from a man aged 25 to 40 with gastric cancer. In DNA form, the CDR3 reads TGTGCCAGCAGCCCCACGATCCAGTCGAACACTGAAGCTTTCTTT. Translation gives CASSPTIQSNTEAFF.